Listed below are T cell receptor beta chains from one sample, sequenced in a study of somatic mutations in cytotoxic T cells in rheumatoid arthritis. Produced via immunoSEQ multiplex PCR; TCRdb's table is partial and in-frame only. The data contain 4,000 to 5,000 clones, 79% of them seen just once; the ten biggest clones take up 7%. Sequenced: CD8+ T cells sorted from blood. The receptors come from an adult with rheumatoid arthritis. Both conserved end residues are part of each CDR3. A D gene is named only where the DNA matches it firmly. Clone size appears in some rows only: once, few, many, or a class for an expanded clone.

v_gene	j_gene	d_gene	abundance	CDR3aa	CDR3nt
TRBV5-1	TRBJ1-4	.	.	CASSEEGGEKLFF	TGCGCCAGCAGCGAGGAGGGCGGGGAAAAACTGTTTTTT
TRBV15	TRBJ2-7	.	.	CATSEGFTYEQYF	TGTGCCACCAGCGAAGGTTTCACCTACGAGCAGTACTTC
TRBV30	TRBJ1-1	.	.	CASDRGEAFF	TGTGCCAGCGACAGAGGCGAAGCTTTCTTT
TRBV28	TRBJ2-7	.	.	CASSPTGLPDEQYF	TGTGCCAGCAGTCCGACGGGGTTACCCGACGAGCAGTACTTC
TRBV18	TRBJ1-2	.	.	CASSPDRGGYTF	TGTGCCAGCTCACCAGATAGGGGAGGCTACACCTTC
TRBV4-3	TRBJ2-1	.	.	CASSQDQGPGLNEQFF	TGCGCCAGCAGCCAAGATCAGGGGCCTGGACTAAATGAGCAGTTCTTC
TRBV5-5	TRBJ2-7	.	.	CASSPAPTDGNEQYF	TGTGCCAGCAGCCCCGCCCCCACAGACGGCAACGAGCAGTACTTC
TRBV20-1	TRBJ2-1	.	.	CSAGRRGEQFF	TGCAGTGCTGGTCGCCGCGGTGAGCAGTTCTTC
TRBV15	TRBJ2-1	.	.	CATSRGDGRWQFF	TGTGCCACCAGCAGAGGGGACGGCCGTTGGCAGTTCTTC
TRBV9	TRBJ1-1	TRBD1	once	CASSEGTGMNTEAFF	TGTGCCAGCAGCGAAGGGACAGGGATGAACACTGAAGCTTTCTTT
TRBV7-9	TRBJ1-2	TRBD1	.	CASSLGRGLDGYTF	TGTGCCAGCAGCTTAGGGAGGGGGCTCGATGGCTACACCTTC
TRBV4-3	TRBJ1-1	.	.	CASSRGRVVAEAFF	TGCGCCAGCAGCCGCGGCAGGGTTGTTGCTGAAGCTTTCTTT
TRBV4-1	TRBJ1-6	.	few	CASSQAGDNSPLHF	TGCGCCAGCAGCCAAGCAGGGGATAATTCACCCCTCCACTTT
TRBV18	TRBJ2-5	TRBD1	.	CASSYEGAEETQYF	TGTGCCAGCTCTTACGAGGGGGCAGAAGAGACCCAGTACTTC
TRBV4-3	TRBJ2-1	TRBD2	.	CASSQDAAGLADNEQFF	TGCGCCAGCAGCCAAGACGCGGCCGGACTAGCGGACAATGAGCAGTTCTTC
TRBV5-1	TRBJ1-1	.	.	CASSFLSGEAFF	TGCGCCAGCAGCTTCCTATCAGGGGAGGCTTTCTTT
TRBV7-6	TRBJ1-1	.	.	CASSPGLNTEAFF	TGTGCCAGCAGCCCAGGTCTGAACACTGAAGCTTTCTTT
TRBV11-2	TRBJ2-1	TRBD2	.	CASSLPASGYNEQFF	TGTGCCAGCAGCTTGCCGGCTAGCGGTTACAATGAGCAGTTCTTC
TRBV10-2	TRBJ2-7	.	once	CASSPRTDSSYEQYF	TGCGCCAGCTCCCCCCGGACTGACAGCTCCTACGAGCAGTACTTC
TRBV5-4	TRBJ2-5	.	once	CASSFGGLEETQYF	TGTGCCAGCAGCTTTGGGGGGTTGGAAGAGACCCAGTACTTC
TRBV4-1	TRBJ1-5	.	.	CASSHMDGYDQPQHF	TGCGCCAGCAGCCACATGGACGGTTACGATCAGCCCCAGCATTTT
TRBV15	TRBJ1-4	.	.	CATSMDSLGEKLFF	TGTGCCACCAGCATGGACAGCCTGGGGGAAAAACTGTTTTTT
TRBV9	TRBJ1-1	.	few	CASSGGDGNTEAFF	TGTGCCAGCAGCGGAGGCGACGGGAACACTGAAGCTTTCTTT
TRBV7-9	TRBJ2-2	.	.	CASSSTKGWTGELFF	TGTGCCAGCAGCTCTACCAAAGGGTGGACCGGGGAGCTGTTTTTT
TRBV19	TRBJ1-1	.	.	CASSAHREVAEAFF	TGTGCCAGTAGTGCTCACAGGGAGGTCGCTGAAGCTTTCTTT
TRBV6-6	TRBJ2-5	TRBD2	.	CASSYAPSGGRETQYF	TGTGCCAGCAGTTACGCACCGAGCGGGGGGCGCGAGACCCAGTACTTC
TRBV6-1	TRBJ1-4	.	.	CASQGSWEKLFF	TGTGCCAGCCAGGGGTCATGGGAAAAACTGTTTTTT
TRBV4-2	TRBJ1-2	TRBD1	.	CASSQDPDRGIYYGYTF	TGTGCCAGCAGCCAAGATCCGGACAGGGGGATTTACTATGGCTACACCTTC
TRBV19	TRBJ2-7	TRBD1	few	CASSTLGGTGSDEQYF	TGTGCCAGTAGTACCCTGGGCGGGACAGGGTCGGACGAGCAGTACTTC
TRBV5-4	TRBJ2-7	TRBD1	.	CASSAGTGDYEQYF	TGTGCCAGCAGCGCCGGGACAGGGGACTACGAGCAGTACTTC
TRBV4-1	TRBJ1-1	.	.	CASSQGRGWGFDTEAFF	TGCGCCAGCAGCCAAGGCAGGGGATGGGGATTTGACACTGAAGCTTTCTTT
TRBV13	TRBJ2-7	.	.	CASSLRGPIPYEQYF	TGTGCCAGCAGCCTGCGCGGGCCCATTCCCTACGAGCAGTACTTC
TRBV5-5	TRBJ1-1	TRBD1	.	CASSVGTVGSLLEAFF	TGTGCCAGCAGCGTTGGGACAGTTGGGTCCCTATTGGAAGCTTTCTTT
TRBV6-9	TRBJ1-1	.	.	CASSYSAGNEAFF	TGTGCCAGCAGTTACTCCGCAGGGAATGAAGCTTTCTTT
TRBV6-6	TRBJ1-1	TRBD1	.	CASSATGGYTEAFF	TGTGCCAGCAGCGCAACAGGGGGCTACACTGAAGCTTTCTTT
TRBV19	TRBJ2-7	.	.	CASSPWGGAYDEQYF	TGTGCCAGTAGTCCTTGGGGCGGTGCTTATGACGAGCAGTACTTC
TRBV19	TRBJ1-1	TRBD1	few	CASTPTGYTEAFF	TGTGCCAGTACCCCGACAGGGTACACTGAAGCTTTCTTT
TRBV6-5	TRBJ1-2	.	.	CASRPQGSSNGYTF	TGTGCCAGCAGACCACAGGGATCATCCAATGGCTACACCTTC
TRBV9	TRBJ1-1	.	.	CASSPYLNTEAFF	TGTGCCAGCAGCCCGTACTTGAACACTGAAGCTTTCTTT
TRBV6-1	TRBJ2-2	TRBD1	.	CASSPGTGDTGELFF	TGTGCCAGCAGCCCGGGGACAGGGGACACCGGGGAGCTGTTTTTT
TRBV2	TRBJ2-3	.	.	CASTFLPRDTQYF	TGTGCCAGCACCTTTCTGCCCCGGGATACGCAGTATTTT
TRBV7-2	TRBJ1-1	.	few	CASRLPGTQNTEAFF	TGTGCCAGCAGGTTACCCGGGACACAGAACACTGAAGCTTTCTTT
TRBV7-9	TRBJ2-1	TRBD2	.	CASTRGLASYNEQFF	TGTGCCAGCACCCGTGGACTAGCATCCTACAATGAGCAGTTCTTC
TRBV9	TRBJ1-1	.	.	CASSASRDGRSYVEAFF	TGTGCCAGCAGCGCGAGCCGGGACGGCCGCAGCTACGTTGAAGCTTTCTTT
TRBV5-1	TRBJ2-2	.	.	CASSLKSRQRRANTGELFF	TGCGCCAGCAGCTTGAAGTCTCGTCAGCGCCGTGCAAACACCGGGGAGCTGTTTTTT
TRBV6-1	TRBJ2-5	.	.	CASSEAGAQETQYF	TGTGCCAGCAGTGAAGCCGGGGCCCAAGAGACCCAGTACTTC
TRBV19	TRBJ1-5	.	.	CASSIQAGLNQPQHF	TGTGCCAGTAGTATCCAGGCAGGCCTCAATCAGCCCCAGCATTTT
TRBV15	TRBJ1-5	.	.	CATSSKRDSGQPQHF	TGTGCCACCAGCAGTAAACGGGACTCGGGGCAGCCCCAGCATTTT
TRBV9	TRBJ2-3	TRBD1	.	CASSPGPGQGDITDTQYF	TGTGCCAGCAGCCCGGGTCCGGGACAGGGGGATATCACAGATACGCAGTATTTT
TRBV6-6	TRBJ2-5	.	.	CASSSGLETQYF	TGTGCCAGCAGTTCCGGTCTAGAGACCCAGTACTTC